This entry features one T cell receptor beta chain sequence. This entry comes from a study of quantifying T cell responses using KT2 cells. Study-wide background: RNA was reverse transcribed with TCR alpha and beta constant-region primers.

A single-stranded UMI oligo with SP2 sequence was ligated to cDNA 3' ends. First-round PCR used 4 cycles and beta primers RC1.1 and RC1.2 covering TRBC1 and TRBC2. Via MiXCR, TCRdb re-called the UMI-ligation and nested PCR reads, giving one row per CDR3 protein. This table holds approximately 46,000 distinct CDR3 sequences, 11% found once. The clonotype originates from a human donor. Sample: PBMCs spiked with cells of the T cell clone KT2.

DNA for the CDR3: TGCGCCAGCAGCCGAGGACAGGGGGGAGGGGAGACCCAGTACTTC. This codes for CASSRGQGGGETQYF. The genes are TRBV5-1 and TRBJ2-5; 10 bases agree with TRBD1. This CDR3 is 15 amino acids long. The germline gives CDR1 SGHRS, CDR2 YFSETQ. With V trimmed by 4 bases and J by 5 bases, 8 bases remained unmatched.